The rows below give T cell receptor beta chains drawn from one sample of a study of CD8 T cells in Susac syndrome. TCRdb reanalysed the immunoSEQ multiplex PCR reads using MiXCR and keeps one entry per CDR3 protein. The table lists some 160,000 distinct CDR3 sequences, 85% to 95% of them singletons. Sequenced material: CD8+ T cells from PBMCs. The receptors originated from a human donor with multiple sclerosis. The CDR3 runs from the conserved cysteine through the conserved F or W. D genes are given only for firm matches. Only part of the rows carry a size: once, few, many, or a class if the clone is expanded.

cdr3_aa	cdr3_nt	d_call	v_call	j_call	clone_size
CASSLVPRRYNEQFF	TGTGCCAGCTCACTCGTCCCCCGGCGCTACAATGAGCAGTTCTTC	.	TRBV18	TRBJ2-1	.
CASRTTRTVFYEQYF	TGTGCCAGCAGAACTACCCGGACAGTTTTCTACGAGCAGTACTTC	.	TRBV27	TRBJ2-7	once
CASSQTIAGGPYEQYF	TGTGCCAGCAGCCAAACCATAGCGGGAGGGCCCTACGAGCAGTACTTC	TRBD2	TRBV4-2	TRBJ2-7	.
CASSLAGGRQPQHF	TGTGCCAGCAGTTTAGCAGGGGGTCGACAGCCCCAGCATTTT	.	TRBV12-3/TRBV12-4	TRBJ1-5	few
CASSPGTGFYNEQFF	TGTGCCAGCAGCCCCGGGACAGGATTTTACAATGAGCAGTTCTTC	TRBD1	TRBV27	TRBJ2-1	.
CASRLDIYSNQPQHF	TGTGCCAGCAGACTAGACATCTATAGCAATCAGCCCCAGCATTTT	.	TRBV2	TRBJ1-5	.
CASSQDRTQYF	TGCGCCAGCAGCCAAGACAGGACCCAGTACTTC	.	TRBV4-1	TRBJ2-5	.
CAWIGGGAEAFF	TGTGCCTGGATCGGGGGAGGGGCTGAAGCTTTCTTT	.	TRBV30	TRBJ1-1	once
CATSIQGSPLYNEQFF	TGTGCCACCAGCATACAGGGTTCCCCTCTCTACAATGAGCAGTTCTTC	.	TRBV15	TRBJ2-1	.
CASPYGAANSYNEQFF	TGTGCCAGCCCTTATGGGGCAGCCAATTCTTACAATGAGCAGTTCTTC	.	TRBV6-9	TRBJ2-1	.
CASSYSTDGTAGLNTEAFF	TGTGCCAGCAGTTACAGCACGGACGGGACGGCGGGATTGAACACTGAAGCTTTCTTT	.	TRBV6-5	TRBJ1-1	once
CASSPNPRTSGNTGELFF	TGTGCCAGCAGTCCCAACCCGCGGACTAGCGGGAACACCGGGGAGCTGTTTTTT	TRBD2	TRBV7-9	TRBJ2-2	.
CASSEAPFSYEQYF	TGTGCCAGCAGTGAAGCGCCGTTCTCCTACGAGCAGTACTTC	.	TRBV2	TRBJ2-7	.
CASSVEGYTEAFF	TGTGCCAGCAGCGTAGAAGGGTACACTGAAGCTTTCTTT	.	TRBV9	TRBJ1-1	.
CATQGLASGEQYF	TGTGCCACCCAAGGACTAGCGAGTGGCGAGCAGTACTTC	TRBD2	TRBV24-1	TRBJ2-7	.
CASSQGDHVLMDEQFF	TGTGCCAGCAGCCAAGGAGACCACGTTTTGATGGATGAGCAGTTCTTC	.	TRBV3-1	TRBJ2-1	.
CASTPASGRKNEQFF	TGTGCCAGTACCCCAGCTAGCGGGAGAAAGAATGAGCAGTTCTTC	TRBD2	TRBV19	TRBJ2-1	.
CATSSSIRDRSYNEQFF	TGTGCCACCAGCTCTTCCATCCGGGACAGAAGCTACAATGAGCAGTTCTTC	TRBD1	TRBV24-1	TRBJ2-1	.
CASAWGGKYQETQYF	TGTGCCAGCGCTTGGGGGGGGAAGTACCAAGAGACCCAGTACTTC	TRBD2	TRBV12-3/TRBV12-4	TRBJ2-5	.
CASSLARGLTYEQYF	TGCGCCAGCAGCTTGGCCAGGGGCCTAACCTACGAGCAGTACTTC	.	TRBV5-1	TRBJ2-7	.
CSVEGKAGSYNEQFF	TGCAGCGTTGAAGGGAAAGCGGGGTCCTACAATGAGCAGTTCTTC	TRBD2	TRBV29-1	TRBJ2-1	.
CSVPGTPGYTF	TGCAGTGTCCCCGGGACCCCGGGCTACACCTTC	.	TRBV20-1	TRBJ1-2	.
CASSFFDGADTQYF	TGTGCCAGCAGTTTCTTCGACGGGGCAGATACGCAGTATTTT	.	TRBV28	TRBJ2-3	.
CSAREGTEAFF	TGCAGTGCTAGGGAGGGCACTGAAGCTTTCTTT	.	TRBV20-1	TRBJ1-1	.